The sequence of this T cell receptor beta chain was determined in a study of cytomegalovirus exposure and HLA in healthy donors. Study outcomes and limitations: An analysis done earlier found most TCR beta V segments productive about 87% or about 30% of the time.

The CDR3 consists of 14 residues. Germline V lookup: CDR1 SNHLY, CDR2 FYNNEI. V was clipped by 7 bases and J by 1 base, with 10 bases between them. It was with 60 Vbeta and 13 Jbeta primers that the PCR ran. Original handling: About 10 million shared chains were among the 80 million or so unique TCR beta chains that a later analysis counted. Repertoires were generated with immunoSEQ multiplex PCR, while TCRdb's copy carries only in-frame clones and drops some. The V and J calls and the clone size are those of that table, but D and trimming were determined from the DNA. The top ten clones hold approximately 9% of a sample with about 120,000 clones, 80% of them seen once. As concerns this clone: What it recognizes is unknown.

V and J are TRBV2 and TRBJ2-2, with D maybe TRBD2 (5 bases). The sample was PBMCs. The TCR originated in a man aged 30 to 45 in good health and CMV-seropositive. Written as DNA, the CDR3 is TGTGCCAGCATGGCGGGCCGGAACACCGGGGAGCTGTTTTTT. It translates to CASMAGRNTGELFF.